This T cell receptor beta chain was identified in a study of cytomegalovirus exposure and HLA in healthy donors. Notes on this clone: The antigen is unknown. The same CDR3 arises from other DNA sequences in this sample as well.

Whole-study findings and limits: In a later analysis, HLA-associated TCR beta chains were more clonally expanded than equally common others. TCR beta chain V- and J-gene trimming was linked, in a later analysis, to a missense variant in DCLRE1C. By HLA locus, TCR association rates varied in a later analysis, with DRB1 showing the most and HLA-C the fewest.

PCR primers comprised 60 Vbeta and 13 Jbeta primers. The data were produced by immunoSEQ multiplex PCR, yet TCRdb's version contains in-frame clones alone and is incomplete. The sample yields roughly 200,000 clones, roughly 79% seen once. CDR3 size: 15 residues. Germline V gene data show CDR1 as MDHEN and CDR2 as SYDVKM. V gave up 2 bases and J gave up 1 base; unmatched junction bases: 2. The receptor's source is a male donor in good health and CMV-seronegative. Sequencing was carried out using PBMCs. The rearrangement links TRBV28 to TRBJ1-5, with 7 bases aligning to TRBD1. The CDR3 sequence is CASSLRGLSNQPQHF. The CDR3 nucleotides read TGTGCCAGCAGTTTAAGGGGGCTAAGCAATCAGCCCCAGCATTTT.